This record looks at one T cell receptor (beta chain) sequence and its context. CDR1 and CDR2 (germline): MNHEY, SMNVEV (reference sequence). CDR3 length: 14 residues. Trimming cost V 3 bases and J 3 bases, with 11 bases left between them. The sample belongs to a study of blood T cells in healthy people across ages. For the second PCR, which ran for about 6 to 12 cycles, a sample-barcoded 5' primer and a J-beta primer mix were used. Using its own MiXCR run on the 5' RACE reads, TCRdb lists one record per CDR3 protein. The table has 1.2 million to 1.5 million distinct CDR3 sequences, 55% to 75% seen once; the top ten hold over 5.5%.

The receptor was derived from a man aged 18 to 30 in good health. The sample comprised blood. V usage is TRBV27 and J usage is TRBJ2-5; possibly TRBD2 for D (6 bases). The CDR3, as DNA: TGTGCCAGCAGTTTGTGGGGGGAGAAAGAGACCCAGTACTTC. Encoded protein: CASSLWGEKETQYF.